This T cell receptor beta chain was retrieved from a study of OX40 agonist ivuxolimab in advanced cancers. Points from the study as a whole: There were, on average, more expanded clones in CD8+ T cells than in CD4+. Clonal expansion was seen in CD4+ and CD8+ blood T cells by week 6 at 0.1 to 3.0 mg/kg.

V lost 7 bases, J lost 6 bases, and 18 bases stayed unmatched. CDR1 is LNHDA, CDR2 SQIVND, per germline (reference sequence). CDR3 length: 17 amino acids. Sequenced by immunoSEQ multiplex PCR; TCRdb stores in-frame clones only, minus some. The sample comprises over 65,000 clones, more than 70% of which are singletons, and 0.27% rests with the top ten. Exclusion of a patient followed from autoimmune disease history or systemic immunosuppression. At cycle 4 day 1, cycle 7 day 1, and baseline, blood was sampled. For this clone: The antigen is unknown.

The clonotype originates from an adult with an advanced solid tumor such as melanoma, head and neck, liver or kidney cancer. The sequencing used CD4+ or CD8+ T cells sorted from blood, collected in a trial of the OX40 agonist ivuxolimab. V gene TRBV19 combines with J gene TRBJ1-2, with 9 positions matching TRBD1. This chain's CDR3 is CASTPILGTGTLDGYTF. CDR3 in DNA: TGTGCCAGTACCCCCATACTCGGGACAGGGACTTTGGATGGCTACACCTTC.